What follows are 30 T cell receptor beta chains derived from one specimen sequenced in a study of technical replicates of blood from a few donors. The repertoire was sequenced with immunoSEQ multiplex PCR; TCRdb's copy has only in-frame clones and lacks some. The sample contains about 88,000 clones, about nine tenths of which appear only once. Sequencing input: T cells isolated from PBMCs. Receptor source: a human donor in good health.

The V call is TRBV7-8, the J call TRBJ1-1, with D perhaps TRBD1 (5 bases). Germline CDR1 is SGHVS and CDR2 is FQNEAQ. The V and J ends lost 6 bases and 1 base respectively, with 9 bases between them. CDR3 length equals 13 residues. This chain's CDR3 is CASSSDRNTEAFF. The DNA for the CDR3 is TGTGCCAGCAGTTCTGACAGGAACACTGAAGCTTTCTTT. Based on the CDR3 plus reference TRBV7-8 and TRBJ1-1, the full variable domain is GAGVSQSPRYKVAKRGQDVALRCDPISGHVSLFWYQQALGQGPEFLTYFQNEAQLDKSGLPSDRFFAERPEGSVSTLKIQRTQQEDSAVYLCASSSDRNTEAFFGQGTRLTVV.

CDR3 bases: TGCGCCAGCAGCTTGGTCGCTAGCGGGAGTCGCTACGAGCAGTACTTC. Translation: CASSLVASGSRYEQYF. The V gene is TRBV5-1, the J gene TRBJ2-7, with 10 bases that match TRBD2. This CDR3 contains 16 residues. CDR1 SGHRS and CDR2 YFSETQ come from the germline V gene. Germline trimming cut 0 bases from V and 3 bases from J; bases unmatched to any gene: 6. Based on the CDR3 plus reference TRBV5-1 and TRBJ2-7, the full variable domain is KAGVTQTPRYLIKTRGQQVTLSCSPISGHRSVSWYQQTPGQGLQFLFEYFSETQRNKGNFPGRFSGRQFSNSRSEMNVSTLELGDSALYLCASSLVASGSRYEQYFGPGTRLTVT.

This chain links TRBV7-9 with TRBJ2-7; 8 bases line up with TRBD2. The junction had 20 bases not matched to a gene; V was cut back by 5 bases and J by 2 bases. CDR3 size: 19 residues. In germline, CDR1 is SEHNR, CDR2 FQNEAQ (reference sequence). CDR3 nucleotide sequence: TGTGCCAGCAGCCTGATGGGGGATCCCCTTAGCGGGACCCCCTACGAGCAGTACTTC. Its translation is CASSLMGDPLSGTPYEQYF.

This clone was found a few times. V is TRBV19 and J is TRBJ1-1; TRBD1 matches at 9 bases. This CDR3 region has 17 residues. The V gene's germline CDR1 is LNHDA and CDR2 SQIVND (reference sequence). With 6 bases clipped from V and 0 bases from J, the junction kept 11 bases outside the gene matches. CDR3 loop: CASSPGQGREMNTEAFF. The DNA of the CDR3 is TGTGCCAGTAGCCCGGGACAGGGAAGAGAGATGAACACTGAAGCTTTCTTT.

The chain couples TRBV18 to TRBJ2-2; 12 nucleotides match TRBD2. V trimming: 4 bases; J trimming: 5 bases; junction bases outside the gene matches: 2. The length of the CDR3 is 15 residues. CDR1 and CDR2 (germline): KGHSH, LQKENI. The CDR3 DNA reads TGTGCCAGCTCACAGGGACTAGCGGGTACCGGGGAGCTGTTTTTT. Its translation: CASSQGLAGTGELFF.

The genes are TRBV27 and TRBJ2-4, with D possibly TRBD2 on 6 matching bases. The ends were cut back, 3 bases at V and 8 bases at J, with 11 bases in the middle. The length of the CDR3 is 13 residues. Germline-derived CDR1 and CDR2 are MNHEY and SMNVEV (reference sequence). Here the CDR3 DNA reads TGTGCCAGCAGTTTCGGACTATCCTACATTCAGTACTTC. As protein: CASSFGLSYIQYF.

The V and J genes are TRBV5-4 and TRBJ1-1; a possible D gene is TRBD1 (5 bases). This CDR3 region has 13 residues. Germline assignment: CDR1 SGHNT and CDR2 YYREEE (reference sequence). The V end was cut by 6 bases, the J end by 1 base, with 10 bases between. CDR3 nucleotides: TGTGCCAGCACCCCCCAGGGGAACACTGAAGCTTTCTTT. This codes for CASTPQGNTEAFF.

This chain connects TRBV28 to TRBJ2-1; 9 positions agree with TRBD2. The trim removed 5 bases at V and 6 bases at J, leaving 8 bases unmatched. CDR1 is MDHEN and CDR2 is SYDVKM in the germline V gene. This CDR3 has 15 amino acids. In nucleotides, the CDR3 is TGTGCCAGCAGTCGTGCGGGAGGGCCGCTCAATGAGCAGTTCTTC. This sequence encodes CASSRAGGPLNEQFF.

The chain joins TRBV7-6 to TRBJ2-2; D is ambiguous. Trimming cost V 5 bases and J 0 bases, with 13 bases left between them. Looked up from germline, CDR1 is SGHVS and CDR2 is FNYEAQ. The CDR3 loop spans 16 amino acids. CDR3 DNA: TGTGCCAGCAGCCACCCCGACGGAGCGAACACCGGGGAGCTGTTTTTT. It translates to CASSHPDGANTGELFF.

The chain combines TRBV27 with TRBJ2-3; possibly TRBD1 for D (6 bases). V was clipped by 2 bases and J by 0 bases, with 12 bases between them. The CDR3 is made up of 16 amino acids. Germline CDR1 and CDR2: MNHEY and SMNVEV (reference sequence). The CDR3 DNA is TGTGCCAGCAGTTTACCGGGACACCCAAGCACAGATACGCAGTATTTT. It yields the protein CASSLPGHPSTDTQYF.

This chain joins TRBV7-9 and TRBJ1-1; 8 bases are shared with TRBD1. The CDR3 totals 14 residues. Germline V gene data show CDR1 as SEHNR and CDR2 as FQNEAQ (reference sequence). The trim removed 3 bases at V and 7 bases at J, leaving 7 bases unmatched. The CDR3: CASSLPGGRGEAFF. The CDR3 DNA reads TGTGCCAGCAGCTTGCCAGGGGGCAGGGGTGAAGCTTTCTTT.

CDR3: CAWTGTGGRGDTQYF. The CDR3 DNA reads TGTGCCTGGACCGGGACAGGGGGCCGGGGAGATACGCAGTATTTT. This sequence joins TRBV30 and TRBJ2-3, with 12 bases lining up with TRBD1. From germline, CDR1 is GTSNPN and CDR2 SVGIG (reference sequence). After removal of 4 bases from V and 5 bases from J, the junction contained 7 bases not matched to a gene. CDR3 length equals 15 residues. The full variable domain, with the rest looked up from reference TRBV30 and TRBJ2-3, is SQTIHQWPATLVQPVGSPLSLECTVEGTSNPNLYWYRQAAGRGLQLLFYSVGIGQISSEVPQNLSASRPQDRQFILSSKKLLLSDSGFYLCAWTGTGGRGDTQYFGPGTRLTVL.

This clone was seen more than once but under ten times. The chain uses TRBV6-1 and TRBJ2-2; TRBD2 aligns across 7 bases. Germline-derived CDR1 and CDR2 are MNHNS and SASEGT. J was trimmed by 0 bases and V by 4 bases; bases with no gene match: 2. The CDR3 is 15 amino acids. Here the CDR3 reads CASSGLASNTGELFF. In DNA, the CDR3 is TGTGCCAGCAGTGGACTAGCTTCGAACACCGGGGAGCTGTTTTTT.

This clone was observed a handful of times. The chain links TRBV4-1 to TRBJ2-2; 7 bases fit TRBD2. The CDR3 is 18 amino acids. Unmatched junction bases numbered 11, after V lost 4 bases and J lost 0 bases. CDR1 MGHRA and CDR2 YSYEKL come from the germline V gene. The CDR3 nucleotides read TGCGCCAGCAGCCGTCGACCAGTGGCGGGAGCGAACACCGGGGAGCTGTTTTTT. Its translation: CASSRRPVAGANTGELFF.

Here the CDR3 reads CACTGGIYIYEQYF. CDR3 coding DNA: TGTGCCTGCACAGGGGGCATTTATATCTACGAGCAGTACTTC. This chain uses TRBV28 with TRBJ2-7; 9 bases match TRBD1. Looked up from germline, CDR1 is MDHEN and CDR2 is SYDVKM. Trimming took 11 bases from V and 3 from J; bases not matched to a gene: 11. The CDR3 runs to 14 residues.

The J gene is TRBJ2-7, the V gene TRBV16, with TRBD1 matching 10 bases. This CDR3 has 15 residues. Germline CDR1 is KGHSY and CDR2 is FQNENV. With 6 bases clipped from V and 3 bases from J, the junction kept 8 bases outside the gene matches. CDR3 sequence (DNA): TGTGCCAGCAGTCCCGGACAGGGGGTATACTACGAGCAGTACTTC. This sequence encodes CASSPGQGVYYEQYF.

This chain uses TRBV9 with TRBJ2-1; 7 bases align to TRBD2. Germline CDR1 is SGDLS and CDR2 is YYNGEE. With 1 base clipped from V and 8 bases from J, the junction kept 9 bases outside the gene matches. This CDR3 has 15 amino acids. The CDR3 region is CASSVLVSGSHEQFF. The CDR3 DNA reads TGTGCCAGCAGCGTACTCGTTAGCGGGTCCCATGAGCAGTTCTTC.

V and J are TRBV5-4 and TRBJ2-1; the match to TRBD2 covers 7 bases. Looked up from germline, CDR1 is SGHNT and CDR2 is YYREEE (reference sequence). This CDR3 is 15 amino acids long. The V gene end was trimmed by 4 bases and the J gene end by 4 bases; junction bases not matched to a gene: 8. The CDR3 DNA reads as TGTGCCAGCAGCCGGCCGGGACTAAGATACAATGAGCAGTTCTTC. This translates into CASSRPGLRYNEQFF.

V is TRBV4-2 and J is TRBJ2-3; D might be TRBD1 (7 bases). V lost 0 bases and J 4 bases, leaving 17 bases between the germline ends. CDR1 is LGHNA and CDR2 is YNFKEQ in the germline V gene. This CDR3 has 17 residues. CDR3 protein: CASSQESAGQQPDTQYF. The CDR3 nucleotides read TGTGCCAGCAGCCAAGAATCGGCGGGACAGCAACCAGATACGCAGTATTTT.

This sequence joins TRBV28 and TRBJ2-3, with D unresolved. The CDR3 has 15 amino acids. Trimming cost V 4 bases and J 0 bases, with 11 bases left between them. Germline V lookup: CDR1 MDHEN, CDR2 SYDVKM. DNA of the CDR3: TGTGCCAGCAGTTCGTCGACACCAAGCACAGATACGCAGTATTTT. It yields the protein CASSSSTPSTDTQYF. The whole variable domain, remainder taken from reference TRBV28 and TRBJ2-3, is DVKVTQSSRYLVKRTGEKVFLECVQDMDHENMFWYRQDPGLGLRLIYFSYDVKMKEKGDIPEGYSVSREKKERFSLILESASTNQTSMYLCASSSSTPSTDTQYFGPGTRLTVL.

The V and J genes are TRBV28 and TRBJ1-5; 9 nucleotides align to TRBD1. The length of the CDR3 is 16 residues. Germline loops: CDR1 MDHEN, CDR2 SYDVKM. V dropped 6 bases and J dropped 1; count of bases not matched to a gene: 7. The CDR3 sequence: CASSLQGARSNQPQHF. In nucleotides, the CDR3 is TGTGCCAGCAGCCTACAGGGGGCCCGGAGCAATCAGCCCCAGCATTTT.

The CDR3 DNA follows: TGTGCCAGCAGCTTCGATCAGGGGCGCCCCTACTATGGCTACACCTTC. This sequence encodes CASSFDQGRPYYGYTF. This rearrangement joins TRBV7-9 to TRBJ1-2; D might be TRBD1 (6 bases). V lost 3 bases, J lost 3 bases, and 17 bases lay in between. This CDR3 has 16 residues. CDR1 is SEHNR and CDR2 is FQNEAQ in the germline V gene (reference sequence).

V and J are TRBV7-2 and TRBJ2-3, with a possible D match to TRBD2 (5 bases). CDR3 length equals 15 residues. V gave up 5 bases and J gave up 0 bases, with 12 bases separating them. Germline values: CDR1 SGHTA, CDR2 FQGNSA. The CDR3 is CASSHDYLSTDTQYF. As DNA, the CDR3 is TGTGCCAGCAGCCACGACTATCTTAGCACAGATACGCAGTATTTT.

This chain uses TRBV7-9 with TRBJ1-2; a weak D match, TRBD1 (5 bases). CDR1 and CDR2 from the germline V gene are SEHNR and FQNEAQ (reference sequence). The CDR3 covers 14 residues. Trimming removed 0 bases at V and 10 bases at J, with 15 bases between. The CDR3 DNA reads TGTGCCAGCAGCTTAGCGGATAGAACAGGAGACTACACCTTC. Amino acids: CASSLADRTGDYTF.

The chain joins TRBV14 to TRBJ1-4; tentative D call: TRBD1 (5 bases). Germline loops: CDR1 SGHDN, CDR2 FVKESK. V lost 4 bases, J lost 8 bases, and 20 bases lay in between. The CDR3 loop spans 16 amino acids. The CDR3 protein is CASSPFIPGLGEKLFF. As DNA, the CDR3 is TGTGCCAGCAGCCCATTCATTCCGGGACTAGGGGAAAAACTGTTTTTT.

The CDR3 spells CAGSASYSYEQYF. The CDR3 nucleotides read TGTGCCGGATCGGCTAGCTACTCCTACGAGCAGTACTTC. V usage is TRBV2 and J usage is TRBJ2-7; TRBD2 is a possible D gene (5 bases). The germline CDR1 and CDR2 sequences are SNHLY and FYNNEI. The CDR3 runs 13 residues. The ends were cut back, 11 bases at V and 0 bases at J, with 14 bases in the middle.

This clone has only one observation. V usage is TRBV27 and J usage is TRBJ2-7; no clear D gene. Trimming took off 3 bases at V and 2 bases at J, with 8 bases between the two ends. Germline CDR1 MNHEY, CDR2 SMNVEV (reference sequence). This CDR3 has 13 amino acids. This chain's CDR3 is CASSFHPTYEQYF. The CDR3 DNA reads as TGTGCCAGCAGTTTCCATCCTACCTACGAGCAGTACTTC.

In nucleotides, the CDR3 is TGTGCCAGCAGCTTAGTCGTTGGCGGGAGTGACACCGGGGAGCTGTTTTTT. Its protein product is CASSLVVGGSDTGELFF. The gene calls are TRBV13 and TRBJ2-2; 7 nucleotides match TRBD2. Per germline, CDR1 PRHDT and CDR2 FYEKMQ (reference sequence). The CDR3 is made up of 17 amino acids. Trimming cost V 1 base and J 3 bases; bases outside gene matches: 8.

In its sample, this clone was seen once. The chain combines TRBV5-4 with TRBJ1-4, with D tentatively TRBD1 (6 bases). The length of the CDR3 is 13 residues. The ends were cut back, 4 bases at V and 11 bases at J, with 15 bases in the middle. Germline-derived CDR1 and CDR2 are SGHNT and YYREEE (reference sequence). This CDR3 is CASSTATGGKLFF. CDR3 nucleotides: TGTGCCAGCAGCACCGCGACAGGTGGGAAACTGTTTTTT. Variable domain in full (rest from reference TRBV5-4 and TRBJ1-4): ETGVTQSPTHLIKTRGQQVTLRCSSQSGHNTVSWYQQALGQGPQFIFQYYREEENGRGNFPPRFSGLQFPNYSSELNVNALELDDSALYLCASSTATGGKLFFGSGTQLSVL.

The CDR3 protein is CASSEGGLTGYTDTQYF. CDR3 DNA sequence: TGTGCCAGCAGTGAAGGAGGACTCACCGGATACACAGATACGCAGTATTTT. The chain has TRBV6-1 and TRBJ2-3, with D possibly matching TRBD2 (5 bases). Trimming removed 1 base from V and 2 bases from J, with 16 bases in between. The length of the CDR3 is 17 residues. The germline V gene encodes CDR1 MNHNS and CDR2 SASEGT.